The rows below give T cell receptor beta chains drawn from one sample of a study of a mutant IDH1 vaccine in newly diagnosed glioma. The repertoire was sequenced with immunoSEQ multiplex PCR; TCRdb's copy has only in-frame clones and lacks some. The sample has under 70,000 clones, about 81% seen once; the top ten hold roughly 3.5%. These receptors have no identified antigens. This specimen consisted of PBMCs, obtained from a glioma patient whose treatment included an IDH1 peptide vaccine. The receptor source for this set is a man aged 25-45 years with glioma. The CDR3 runs from the conserved cysteine through the conserved F or W. The D gene is left open where the match is weak. Clone size is stated in some rows and not others, as once, few, many or a class when expanded.

j_gene,d_gene,abundance,v_gene,CDR3nt,CDR3aa
TRBJ1-1,.,.,TRBV19,TGTGCCAGTAGTATATCAGGGAACACTGAAGCTTTCTTT,CASSISGNTEAFF
TRBJ1-2,.,.,TRBV19,TGTGCCAGTAAAAATCCGATAAACTATGGCTACACCTTC,CASKNPINYGYTF
TRBJ2-1,.,.,TRBV5-1,TGCGCCAGCAGCTTCCGGGACGGACTACGGGATGAGCAGTTCTTC,CASSFRDGLRDEQFF
TRBJ2-3,.,.,TRBV19,TGTGCCAGTAAACCCGACGGGGGCACAGATACGCAGTATTTT,CASKPDGGTDTQYF
TRBJ1-2,.,.,TRBV28,TGTGCCATCTACCGGGGGGGGAACTATGGCTACACCTTC,CAIYRGGNYGYTF
TRBJ1-1,.,.,TRBV7-9,TGTGCCAGCAGCGTCAACACTGAAGCTTTCTTT,CASSVNTEAFF
TRBJ2-7,.,.,TRBV14,TGTGCCAGCAGCCAACATAGCTATTGGGGTCGCTACGAGCAGTACTTC,CASSQHSYWGRYEQYF
TRBJ1-2,.,.,TRBV18,TGTGCCAGCTCACTGCTGGACGGAGCTAACTATGGCTACACCTTC,CASSLLDGANYGYTF
TRBJ1-6,.,.,TRBV6-1,TGTGCCAGCAGTGAAAGGTCGGAGGATTCACCCCTCCACTTT,CASSERSEDSPLHF
TRBJ1-4,TRBD1,.,TRBV7-9,TGTGCCAGCAGCTTAGCCGGGACAGAGAATGAAAAACTGTTTTTT,CASSLAGTENEKLFF
TRBJ2-7,.,.,TRBV27,TGTGCCAGCAGTTTTAGGGCAGGGAGCGTCCACGAACAGTACTTC,CASSFRAGSVHEQYF
TRBJ1-1,TRBD1,few,TRBV6-5,TGTGCCAGCAGTTACTCGGACAGGGGGACCACTGAAGCTTTCTTT,CASSYSDRGTTEAFF
TRBJ1-2,TRBD1,.,TRBV10-3,TGTGCCATCAGTGAGGGGACAGGCTATGGCTACACCTTC,CAISEGTGYGYTF
TRBJ1-4,.,.,TRBV5-1,TGCGCCAGCAGCTTCGAAGGCCCCGAAAAACTGTTTTTT,CASSFEGPEKLFF
TRBJ2-3,.,.,TRBV18,TGTGCCAGCTCACCGGACGATACGCAGTATTTT,CASSPDDTQYF
TRBJ1-2,.,.,TRBV19,TGTGCCAGTAGTATAGATGTGGAGGCACCTAACTATGGCTACACCTTC,CASSIDVEAPNYGYTF
TRBJ2-7,TRBD1,.,TRBV19,TGTGCCAGTAGTATGCGGGACAGGGGACCCTACGAGCAGTACTTC,CASSMRDRGPYEQYF
TRBJ2-5,TRBD1,.,TRBV5-8,TGTGCCAGCAGCTTGGGACAGGGTGTTAACCAAGAGACCCAGTACTTC,CASSLGQGVNQETQYF
TRBJ2-2,TRBD2,.,TRBV30,TGTGCCTGTCCCCCCCGACTAGCGGGGGGGCTGGTCGGGGAGCTGTTTTTT,CACPPRLAGGLVGELFF
TRBJ1-3,.,.,TRBV10-3,TGTGCCATCAGTGACGGGGCAAGCTCTGGAAACACCATATATTTT,CAISDGASSGNTIYF
TRBJ1-4,TRBD1,.,TRBV5-1,TGCGCCAGCAGCAAAGGGGACAGTGAAAAACTGTTTTTT,CASSKGDSEKLFF